The 3 T cell receptor beta chains below were found in one sample sequenced in a study of control samples from healthy donors and cancer patients. Repertoires were generated with immunoSEQ multiplex PCR, while TCRdb's copy carries only in-frame clones and drops some. The data contain 40,000 to 50,000 clones, approximately 93% of them singletons. The sequenced sample consisted of PBMCs. The receptors come from a woman aged 50 to 60 with head and neck cancer.

The V call is TRBV19, the J call TRBJ1-2, with D perhaps TRBD1 (6 bases). CDR1 is LNHDA, CDR2 SQIVND, per germline (reference sequence). V gave up 4 bases and J gave up 2 bases, with 8 bases separating them. The CDR3 has 13 amino acids. DNA of the CDR3: TGTGCCAGTAGTAACACAGGGAACTATGGCTACACCTTC. Its protein product is CASSNTGNYGYTF.

The V gene is TRBV4-2, the J gene TRBJ2-2; D not certain. The germline CDR1 and CDR2 sequences are LGHNA and YNFKEQ. The V and J ends lost 5 bases and 5 bases respectively, with 12 bases between them. The CDR3 runs 14 residues. CDR3 region: CASSDMWGTGELFF. The DNA of the CDR3 is TGTGCCAGCAGCGATATGTGGGGAACCGGGGAGCTGTTTTTT.

This clone was counted once. The genes are TRBV5-1 and TRBJ1-1; D call uncertain. Germline V gene data show CDR1 as SGHRS and CDR2 as YFSETQ. The V end was cut by 0 bases, the J end by 8 bases, with 5 bases between. The CDR3 is 11 amino acids. The DNA of the CDR3 is TGCGCCAGCAGCTTGGCCGGAGAAGCTTTCTTT. Protein: CASSLAGEAFF.